The clone carrying this TCR beta chain came up a few times. Its antigen is currently unknown. The study enrolled patients aged 18 to 65 with newly diagnosed hyperthyroidism of under 2 months' duration. The sample originates from a study of T cells in Graves' hyperthyroidism and ophthalmopathy. Overall study: Once the initial diagnosis was made, peripheral blood was obtained before any treatment. Study outcomes and limitations: Blood held most thyroid clonotypes expanded above 0.001 frequency.

The CDR3 is 15 amino acids. The germline V gene encodes CDR1 DFQATT and CDR2 SNEGSKA (reference sequence). The V gene lost 3 bases and the J gene lost 0 bases, with 12 bases spanning the gap. TCR beta CDR3 regions were amplified from RNA. HTBI primers were employed in a first-round RT-PCR of the TCR CDR3. TCRdb used MiXCR to reprocess the multiplex PCR reads, holding one entry per CDR3 protein. The sample holds 730,000 or so distinct CDR3 sequences, under 20% seen once. What was sequenced was blood. This sequence was found in a woman in her fifties or sixties with Graves' hyperthyroidism that later progressed to Graves' ophthalmopathy. The chain is built from TRBV20-1 and TRBJ2-4; D may correspond to TRBD1 or TRBD2 (5 bases each). The CDR3 bases are TGCAGTGCTAGGAGGGACGGACGAGCCAAAAACATTCAGTACTTC. It translates to CSARRDGRAKNIQYF.